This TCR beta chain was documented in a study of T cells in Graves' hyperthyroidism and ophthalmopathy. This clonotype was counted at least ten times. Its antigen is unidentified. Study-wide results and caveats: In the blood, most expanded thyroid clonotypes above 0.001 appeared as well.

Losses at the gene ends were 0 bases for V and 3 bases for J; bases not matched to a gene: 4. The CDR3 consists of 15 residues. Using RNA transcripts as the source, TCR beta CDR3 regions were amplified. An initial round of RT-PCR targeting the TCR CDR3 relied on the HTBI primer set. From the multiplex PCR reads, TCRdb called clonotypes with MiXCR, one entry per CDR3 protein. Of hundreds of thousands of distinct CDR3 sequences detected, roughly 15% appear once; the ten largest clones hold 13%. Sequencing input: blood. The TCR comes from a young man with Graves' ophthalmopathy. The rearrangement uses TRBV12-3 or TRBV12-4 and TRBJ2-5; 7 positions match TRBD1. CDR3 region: CASSLAGTAKETQYF. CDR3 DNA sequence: TGTGCCAGCAGTTTAGCCGGGACAGCGAAAGAGACCCAGTACTTC.